The T cell receptor (beta chain) under discussion was sequenced for a study of STAT5B mutations in CD4+ large granular lymphocyte leukemia. Study-wide context: Among healthy donors, a particular HLA allele went with more CDR3 'QG' motifs.

The survey-level immunoSEQ assay was used. Using immunoSEQ multiplex PCR, the repertoire was profiled, and TCRdb retains in-frame clones only, with some absent. This repertoire shows fewer than 35,000 clones, approximately 88% found once; its top ten account for approximately 0.97%. V gave up 3 bases and J gave up 2 bases; unmatched junction bases: 5. Germline CDR1 KGHSH, CDR2 LQKENI. The CDR3 sequence is 15 residues long. This sequence originates from a human donor in good health. The sequencing sample was made of CD4+ T cells from blood buffy coats. The chain carries TRBV18 and TRBJ1-2; 8 bases line up with TRBD1. CDR3 in DNA: TGTGCCAGCTCACCCGGACAGGGACAAAACTATGGCTACACCTTC. It encodes CASSPGQGQNYGYTF.